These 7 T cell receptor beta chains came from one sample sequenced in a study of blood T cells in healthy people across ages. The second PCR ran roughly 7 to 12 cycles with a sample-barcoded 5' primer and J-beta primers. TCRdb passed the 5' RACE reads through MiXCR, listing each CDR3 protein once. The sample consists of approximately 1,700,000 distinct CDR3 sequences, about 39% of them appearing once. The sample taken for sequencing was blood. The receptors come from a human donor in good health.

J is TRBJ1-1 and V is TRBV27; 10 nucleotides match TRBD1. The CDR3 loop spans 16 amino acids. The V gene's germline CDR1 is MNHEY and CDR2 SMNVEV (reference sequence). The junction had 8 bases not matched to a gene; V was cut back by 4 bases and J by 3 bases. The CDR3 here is CASSSVGTGVDTEAFF. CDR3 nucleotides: TGTGCCAGCAGTTCGGTAGGGACAGGGGTTGACACTGAAGCTTTCTTT.

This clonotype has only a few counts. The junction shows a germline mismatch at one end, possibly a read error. CDR3 amino acids: CANSLWGGEGETQYF. CDR3 coding DNA: TGTGCCAACAGTTTATGGGGAGGGGAGGGAGAGACCCAGTACTTC. The gene calls are TRBV12-3 or TRBV12-4 and TRBJ2-5; TRBD2 aligns across 7 bases. This CDR3 is built from 15 residues.

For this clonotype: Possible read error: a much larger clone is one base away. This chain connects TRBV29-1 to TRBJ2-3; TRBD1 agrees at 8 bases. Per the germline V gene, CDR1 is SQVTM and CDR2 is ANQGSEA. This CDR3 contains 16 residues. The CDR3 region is CSLMDREEWSTGTQYF. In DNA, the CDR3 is TGCAGCCTAATGGACAGGGAAGAATGGAGCACAGGTACGCAGTATTTT.

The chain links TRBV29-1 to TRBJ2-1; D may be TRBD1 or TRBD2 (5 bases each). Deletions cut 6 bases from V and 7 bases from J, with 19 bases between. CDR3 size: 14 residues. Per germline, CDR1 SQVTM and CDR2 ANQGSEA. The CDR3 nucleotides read TGCAGCGTGGGGCGGGTCGGGGTATTGAATGAGCAGTTCTTC. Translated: CSVGRVGVLNEQFF.

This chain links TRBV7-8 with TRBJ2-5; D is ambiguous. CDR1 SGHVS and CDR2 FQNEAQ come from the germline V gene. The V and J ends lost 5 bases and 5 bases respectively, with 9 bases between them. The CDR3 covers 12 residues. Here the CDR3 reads CASSVSRETQYF. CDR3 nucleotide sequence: TGTGCCAGCAGCGTAAGCAGGGAGACCCAGTACTTC.

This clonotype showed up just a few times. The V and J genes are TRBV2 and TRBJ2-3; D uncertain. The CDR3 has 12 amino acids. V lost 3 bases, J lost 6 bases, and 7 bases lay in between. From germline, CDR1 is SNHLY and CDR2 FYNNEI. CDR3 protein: CASSEEQDTQYF. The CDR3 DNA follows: TGTGCCAGCAGTGAGGAGCAGGATACGCAGTATTTT.

In DNA form, the CDR3 reads TGTGCCAGCAGTACCCTGGGGGGCGGGTATGGCTACACCTTC. Encoded protein: CASSTLGGGYGYTF. The rearrangement links TRBV6-5 to TRBJ1-2, with D possibly being TRBD1 (6 bases). The CDR3 is made up of 14 amino acids. With 5 bases removed from V and 5 bases from J, the gap between germline ends came to 15 bases. In germline, CDR1 is MNHEY, CDR2 SVGAGI.